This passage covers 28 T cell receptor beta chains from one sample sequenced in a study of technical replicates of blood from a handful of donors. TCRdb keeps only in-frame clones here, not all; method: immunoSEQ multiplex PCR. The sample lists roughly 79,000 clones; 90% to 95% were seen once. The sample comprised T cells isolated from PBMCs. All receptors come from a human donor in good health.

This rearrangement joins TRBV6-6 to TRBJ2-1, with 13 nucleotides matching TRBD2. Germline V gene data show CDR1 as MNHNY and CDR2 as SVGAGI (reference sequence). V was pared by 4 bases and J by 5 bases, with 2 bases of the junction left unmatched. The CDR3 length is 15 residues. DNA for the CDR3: TGTGCCAGCAGTTTTACTAGCGGGAGGGACAATGAGCAGTTCTTC. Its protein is CASSFTSGRDNEQFF.

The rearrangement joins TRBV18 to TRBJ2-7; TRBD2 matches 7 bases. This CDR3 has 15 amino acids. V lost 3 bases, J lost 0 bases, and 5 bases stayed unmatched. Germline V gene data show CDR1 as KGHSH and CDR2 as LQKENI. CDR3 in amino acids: CASSPRTGGSYEQYF. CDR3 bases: TGTGCCAGCTCACCCAGGACGGGGGGCTCCTACGAGCAGTACTTC.

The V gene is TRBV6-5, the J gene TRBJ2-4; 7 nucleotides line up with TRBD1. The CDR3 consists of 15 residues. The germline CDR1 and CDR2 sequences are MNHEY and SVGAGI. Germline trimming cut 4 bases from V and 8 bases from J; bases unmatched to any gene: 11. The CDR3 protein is CASSSIEGAGDIQYF. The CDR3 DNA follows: TGTGCCAGCAGTTCGATCGAGGGGGCTGGGGACATTCAGTACTTC.

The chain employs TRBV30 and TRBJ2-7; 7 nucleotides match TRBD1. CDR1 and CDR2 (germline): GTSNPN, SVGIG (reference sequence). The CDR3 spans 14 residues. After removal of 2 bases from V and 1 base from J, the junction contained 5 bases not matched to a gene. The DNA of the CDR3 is TGTGCCTGGAGTCGGGACAGAAAATCCTACGAGCAGTACTTC. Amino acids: CAWSRDRKSYEQYF.

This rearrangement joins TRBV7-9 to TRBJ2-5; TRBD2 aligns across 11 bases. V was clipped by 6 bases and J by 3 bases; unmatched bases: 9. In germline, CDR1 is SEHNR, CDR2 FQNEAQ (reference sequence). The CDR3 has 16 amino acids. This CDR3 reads CASSPGTSGIKETQYF. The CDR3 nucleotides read TGTGCCAGCAGTCCCGGGACTAGCGGAATAAAAGAGACCCAGTACTTC.

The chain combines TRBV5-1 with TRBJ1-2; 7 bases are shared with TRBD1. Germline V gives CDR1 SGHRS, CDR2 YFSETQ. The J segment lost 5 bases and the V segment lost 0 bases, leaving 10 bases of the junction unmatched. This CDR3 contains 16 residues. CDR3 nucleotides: TGCGCCAGCAGCTTGGCAAGACAGGGCACTCATTATGGCTACACCTTC. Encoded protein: CASSLARQGTHYGYTF. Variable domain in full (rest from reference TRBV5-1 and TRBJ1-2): KAGVTQTPRYLIKTRGQQVTLSCSPISGHRSVSWYQQTPGQGLQFLFEYFSETQRNKGNFPGRFSGRQFSNSRSEMNVSTLELGDSALYLCASSLARQGTHYGYTFGSGTRLTVV.

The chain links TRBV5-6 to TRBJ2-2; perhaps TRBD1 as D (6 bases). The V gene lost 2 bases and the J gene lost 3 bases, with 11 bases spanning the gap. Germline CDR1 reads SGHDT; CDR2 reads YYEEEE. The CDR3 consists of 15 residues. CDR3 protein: CASSFQGIYTGELFF. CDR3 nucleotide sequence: TGTGCCAGCAGCTTTCAGGGGATCTACACCGGGGAGCTGTTTTTT. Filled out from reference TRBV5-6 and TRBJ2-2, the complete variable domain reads DAGVTQSPTHLIKTRGQQVTLRCSPKSGHDTVSWYQQALGQGPQFIFQYYEEEERQRGNFPDRFSGHQFPNYSSELNVNALLLGDSALYLCASSFQGIYTGELFFGEGSRLTVL.

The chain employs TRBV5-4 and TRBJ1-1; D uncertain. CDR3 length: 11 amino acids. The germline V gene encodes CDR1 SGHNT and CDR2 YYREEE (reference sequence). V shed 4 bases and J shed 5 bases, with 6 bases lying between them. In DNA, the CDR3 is TGTGCCAGCAGCAGGGAGACTGAAGCTTTCTTT. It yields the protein CASSRETEAFF.

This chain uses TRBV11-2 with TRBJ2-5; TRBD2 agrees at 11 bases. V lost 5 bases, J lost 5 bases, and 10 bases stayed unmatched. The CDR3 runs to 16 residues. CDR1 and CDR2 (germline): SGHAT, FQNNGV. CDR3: CASSGIAGGPLETQYF. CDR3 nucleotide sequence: TGTGCCAGCAGCGGTATAGCGGGAGGGCCGTTGGAGACCCAGTACTTC.

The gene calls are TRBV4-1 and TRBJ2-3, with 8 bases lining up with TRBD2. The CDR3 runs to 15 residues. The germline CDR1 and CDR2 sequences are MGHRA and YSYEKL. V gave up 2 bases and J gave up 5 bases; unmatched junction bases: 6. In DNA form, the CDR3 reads TGCGCCAGCAGCCAACATGGACTAGCCGGAGATACGCAGTATTTT. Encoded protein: CASSQHGLAGDTQYF.

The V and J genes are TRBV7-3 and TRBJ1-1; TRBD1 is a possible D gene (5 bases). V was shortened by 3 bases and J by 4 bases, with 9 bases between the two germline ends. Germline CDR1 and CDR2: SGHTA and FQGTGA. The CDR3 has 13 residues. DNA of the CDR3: TGTGCCAGCAGCTTTGGGGGGGGCACTGAAGCTTTCTTT. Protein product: CASSFGGGTEAFF.

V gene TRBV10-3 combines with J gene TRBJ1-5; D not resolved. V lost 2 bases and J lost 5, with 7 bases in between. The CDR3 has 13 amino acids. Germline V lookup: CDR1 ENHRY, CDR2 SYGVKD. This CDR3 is CAISEVIYQPQHF. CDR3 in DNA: TGTGCCATCAGTGAGGTCATTTATCAGCCCCAGCATTTT.

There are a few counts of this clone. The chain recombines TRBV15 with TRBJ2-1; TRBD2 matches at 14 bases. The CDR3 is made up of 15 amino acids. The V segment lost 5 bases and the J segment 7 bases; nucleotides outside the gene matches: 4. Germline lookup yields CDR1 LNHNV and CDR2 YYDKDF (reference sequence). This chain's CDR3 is CATSGTSGRLNEQFF. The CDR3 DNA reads TGTGCCACCAGCGGGACTAGCGGGAGATTAAATGAGCAGTTCTTC.

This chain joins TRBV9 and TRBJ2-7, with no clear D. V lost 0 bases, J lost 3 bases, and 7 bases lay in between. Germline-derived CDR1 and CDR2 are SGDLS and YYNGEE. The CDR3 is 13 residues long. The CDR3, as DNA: TGTGCCAGCAGCGTAGCCCGAGACTACGAGCAGTACTTC. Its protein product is CASSVARDYEQYF.

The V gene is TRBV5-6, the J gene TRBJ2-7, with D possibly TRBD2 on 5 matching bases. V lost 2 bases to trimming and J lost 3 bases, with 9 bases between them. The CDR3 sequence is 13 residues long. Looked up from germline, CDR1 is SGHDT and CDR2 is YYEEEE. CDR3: CASSFETNYEQYF. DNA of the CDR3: TGTGCCAGCAGCTTTGAGACTAACTACGAGCAGTACTTC.

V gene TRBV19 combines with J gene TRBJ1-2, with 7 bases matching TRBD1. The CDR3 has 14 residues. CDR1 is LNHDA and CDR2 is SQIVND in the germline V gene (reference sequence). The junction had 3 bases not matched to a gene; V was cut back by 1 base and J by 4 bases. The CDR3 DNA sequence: TGTGCCAGTAGTATAGGGACAGGAGGCTATGGCTACACCTTC. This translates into CASSIGTGGYGYTF. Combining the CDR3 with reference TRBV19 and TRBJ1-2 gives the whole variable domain DGGITQSPKYLFRKEGQNVTLSCEQNLNHDAMYWYRQDPGQGLRLIYYSQIVNDFQKGDIAEGYSVSREKKESFPLTVTSAQKNPTAFYLCASSIGTGGYGYTFGSGTRLTVV.

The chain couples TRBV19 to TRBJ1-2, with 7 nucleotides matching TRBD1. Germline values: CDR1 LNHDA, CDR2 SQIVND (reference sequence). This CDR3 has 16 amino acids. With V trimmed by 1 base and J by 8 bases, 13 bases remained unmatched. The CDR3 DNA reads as TGTGCCAGTAGTATAGGGGCAGGGGGAAGATCGGAAGGCTACACCTTC. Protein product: CASSIGAGGRSEGYTF.

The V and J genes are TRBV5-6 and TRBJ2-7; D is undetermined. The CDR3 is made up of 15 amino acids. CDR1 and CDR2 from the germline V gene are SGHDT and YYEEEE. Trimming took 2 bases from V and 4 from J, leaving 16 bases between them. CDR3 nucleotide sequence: TGTGCCAGCAGCTTACAGACATACATCATTTACGAGCAGTACTTC. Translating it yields CASSLQTYIIYEQYF. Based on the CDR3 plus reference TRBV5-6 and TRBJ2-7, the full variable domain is DAGVTQSPTHLIKTRGQQVTLRCSPKSGHDTVSWYQQALGQGPQFIFQYYEEEERQRGNFPDRFSGHQFPNYSSELNVNALLLGDSALYLCASSLQTYIIYEQYFGPGTRLTVT.

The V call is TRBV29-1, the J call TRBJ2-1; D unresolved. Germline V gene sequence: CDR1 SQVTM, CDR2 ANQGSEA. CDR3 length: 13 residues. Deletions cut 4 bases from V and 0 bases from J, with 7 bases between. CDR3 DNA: TGCAGCGTTGTTCTGAGCTCCTACAATGAGCAGTTCTTC. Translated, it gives CSVVLSSYNEQFF.

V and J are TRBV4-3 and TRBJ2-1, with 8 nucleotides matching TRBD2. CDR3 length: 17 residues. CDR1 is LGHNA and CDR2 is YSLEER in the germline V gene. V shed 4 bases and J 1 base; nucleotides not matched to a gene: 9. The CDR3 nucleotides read TGCGCCAGCAGCCTTACTCAGCGGGAGATTTCCTACAATGAGCAGTTCTTC. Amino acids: CASSLTQREISYNEQFF.

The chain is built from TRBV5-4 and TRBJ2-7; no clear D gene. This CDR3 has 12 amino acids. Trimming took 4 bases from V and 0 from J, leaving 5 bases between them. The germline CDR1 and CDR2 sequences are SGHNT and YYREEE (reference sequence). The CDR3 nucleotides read TGTGCCAGCAGCCTGAGCTCCTACGAGCAGTACTTC. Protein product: CASSLSSYEQYF.

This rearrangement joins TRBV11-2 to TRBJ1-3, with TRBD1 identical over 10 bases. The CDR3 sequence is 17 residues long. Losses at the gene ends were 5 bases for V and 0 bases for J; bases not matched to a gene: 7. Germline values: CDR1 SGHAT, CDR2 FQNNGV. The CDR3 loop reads CASSHRQGAYSGNTIYF. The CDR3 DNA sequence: TGTGCCAGCAGCCATAGACAGGGGGCTTACTCTGGAAACACCATATATTTT. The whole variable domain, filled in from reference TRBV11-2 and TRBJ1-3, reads EAGVAQSPRYKIIEKRQSVAFWCNPISGHATLYWYQQILGQGPKLLIQFQNNGVVDDSQLPKDRFSAERLKGVDSTLKIQPAKLEDSAVYLCASSHRQGAYSGNTIYFGEGSWLTVV.

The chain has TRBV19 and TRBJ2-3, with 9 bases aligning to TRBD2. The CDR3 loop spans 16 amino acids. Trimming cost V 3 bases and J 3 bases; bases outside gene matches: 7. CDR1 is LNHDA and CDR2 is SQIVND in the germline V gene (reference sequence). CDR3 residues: CASSIIAGGLTDTQYF. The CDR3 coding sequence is TGTGCCAGTAGTATCATCGCGGGAGGGCTGACAGATACGCAGTATTTT.

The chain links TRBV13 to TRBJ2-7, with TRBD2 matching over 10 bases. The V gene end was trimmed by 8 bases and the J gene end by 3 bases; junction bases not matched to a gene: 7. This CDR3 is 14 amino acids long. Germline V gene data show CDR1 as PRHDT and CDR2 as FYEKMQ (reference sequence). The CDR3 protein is CASGYPSGSYEQYF. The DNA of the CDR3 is TGTGCCAGCGGATATCCTAGCGGGAGCTACGAGCAGTACTTC. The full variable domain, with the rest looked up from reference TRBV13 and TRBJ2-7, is AAGVIQSPRHLIKEKRETATLKCYPIPRHDTVYWYQQGPGQDPQFLISFYEKMQSDKGSIPDRFSAQQFSDYHSELNMSSLELGDSALYFCASGYPSGSYEQYFGPGTRLTVT.

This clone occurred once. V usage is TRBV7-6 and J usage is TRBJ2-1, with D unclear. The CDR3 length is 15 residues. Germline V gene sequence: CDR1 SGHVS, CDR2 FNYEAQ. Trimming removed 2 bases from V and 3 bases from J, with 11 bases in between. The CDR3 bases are TGTGCCAGCAGCTTATACGGCGGCAACTACAATGAGCAGTTCTTC. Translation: CASSLYGGNYNEQFF.

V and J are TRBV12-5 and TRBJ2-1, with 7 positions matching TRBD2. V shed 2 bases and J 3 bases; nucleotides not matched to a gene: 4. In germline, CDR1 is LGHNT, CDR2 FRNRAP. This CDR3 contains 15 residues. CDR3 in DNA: TGTGCTAGTGGTTTGTCCACTAGCGTCTACAATGAGCAGTTCTTC. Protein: CASGLSTSVYNEQFF.

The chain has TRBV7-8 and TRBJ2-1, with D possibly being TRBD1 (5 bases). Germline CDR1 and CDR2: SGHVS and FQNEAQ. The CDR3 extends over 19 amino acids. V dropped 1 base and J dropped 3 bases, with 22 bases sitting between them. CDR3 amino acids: CASSLELAREGVIYNEQFF. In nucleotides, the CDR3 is TGTGCCAGCAGCTTAGAGTTAGCAAGGGAAGGGGTCATCTACAATGAGCAGTTCTTC.

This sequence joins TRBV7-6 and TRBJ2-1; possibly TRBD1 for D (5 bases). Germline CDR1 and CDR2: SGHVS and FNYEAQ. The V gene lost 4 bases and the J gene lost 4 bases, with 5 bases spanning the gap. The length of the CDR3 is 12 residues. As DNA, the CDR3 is TGTGCCAGCAGCTCAGGGTACAATGAGCAGTTCTTC. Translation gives CASSSGYNEQFF.